The sample holds a few counts of the clone carrying this T cell receptor beta chain. No antigen is known for it. The length of the CDR3 is 13 residues. Germline V gene data show CDR1 as ENHRY and CDR2 as SYGVKD. The germline V and J ends were trimmed by 0 bases and 6 bases, with 6 bases remaining between them. These data belong to a study of T cells after yellow fever vaccination. Study details: SMART-Seq v4 Ultra Low Input prepared libraries from low-cell fractions.

The authors made TCR cDNA by 5'RACE template switching, adding a universal primer site and UMIs. In TCRdb, the 5' RACE reads were re-called with MiXCR into one record per CDR3 protein. This table has around 600,000 distinct CDR3 sequences, over 9% appearing once. Whole-study findings and limits: Overall, a small share of clonotypes was seen in both CD4 and CD8 compartments. In FACS-sorted repertoires, abundant clonotypes from the bulk population could appear as contaminants.

This chain connects TRBV10-3 to TRBJ1-5; D uncertain. This specimen was PBMCs, taken on the day of the yellow fever booster vaccination. This receptor was obtained from a man aged 25-45 years who received the YFV17D yellow fever vaccine. The CDR3 DNA reads as TGTGCCATCAGTGAGTCGCCGGCTCAGCCCCAGCATTTT. It specifies CAISESPAQPQHF.